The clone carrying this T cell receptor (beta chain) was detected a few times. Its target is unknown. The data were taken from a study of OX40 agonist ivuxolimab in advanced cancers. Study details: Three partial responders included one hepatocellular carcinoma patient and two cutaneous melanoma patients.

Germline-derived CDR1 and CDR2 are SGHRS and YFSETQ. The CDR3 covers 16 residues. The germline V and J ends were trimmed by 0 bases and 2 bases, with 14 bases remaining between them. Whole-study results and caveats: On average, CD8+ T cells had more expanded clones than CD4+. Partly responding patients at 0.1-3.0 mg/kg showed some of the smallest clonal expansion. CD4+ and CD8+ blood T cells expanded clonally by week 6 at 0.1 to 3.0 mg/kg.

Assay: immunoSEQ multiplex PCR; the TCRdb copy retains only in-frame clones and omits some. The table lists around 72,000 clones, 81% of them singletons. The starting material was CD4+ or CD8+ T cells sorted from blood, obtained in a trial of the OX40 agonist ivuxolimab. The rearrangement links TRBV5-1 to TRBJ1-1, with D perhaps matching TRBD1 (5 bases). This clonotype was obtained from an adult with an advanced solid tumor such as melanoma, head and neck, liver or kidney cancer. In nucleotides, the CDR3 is TGCGCCAGCAGCTTGGCCGGGGCAGATTACAACACTGAAGCTTTCTTT. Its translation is CASSLAGADYNTEAFF.